Sequencing of this T cell receptor beta chain was carried out in a study of CD8 T cells in Susac syndrome. This CDR3 has 15 amino acids. Trimming took off 5 bases at V and 6 bases at J, with 20 bases between the two ends. Germline values: CDR1 SEHNR, CDR2 FQNEAQ (reference sequence). The authors reverse transcribed 0.5 to 1 ug RNA with random hexamers. TCRdb reprocessed the immunoSEQ multiplex PCR reads via MiXCR and lists one record per CDR3 protein. The sample has over 120,000 distinct CDR3 sequences, roughly 94% seen once. Specimen: CD4+ T cells from PBMCs. J is TRBJ2-7 and V is TRBV7-9; unclear D gene. The TCR sequence derives from a human donor in good health. CDR3 nucleotides: TGTGCCAGCAGCGACTGGGCAGGTGGAAGTAGCGAGCAGTACTTC. Its protein product is CASSDWAGGSSEQYF.